A selection of T cell receptor beta chains follows, all from one sample in a study of CD8 T cells in Susac syndrome. TCRdb re-derived calls from the immunoSEQ multiplex PCR reads in MiXCR, one entry per CDR3 protein. The table includes approximately 170,000 distinct CDR3 sequences, approximately 95% detected once. The sequenced material came from CD4+ T cells from PBMCs. The receptor source for this set is a human donor with multiple sclerosis. Each CDR3 is given with its conserved first and last residue. Each record gives: D gene, clone size, J gene, V gene, CDR3 DNA, CDR3 protein. The D gene is left open where the match is weak. Clone size is not always given. Where it is, it says once, few, many or a class for expanded clones.

>TRBD2|NA|TRBJ2-1|TRBV4-2
TGTGCCAGCAGCCAGCTCCCGGGAGGGCGAAACAATGAGCAGTTCTTC
CASSQLPGGRNNEQFF
>TRBD1|once|TRBJ2-7|TRBV5-4
TGTGCCAGCCGCTCCGGGGACAGTTACCTGGGGGAGCAGTACTTC
CASRSGDSYLGEQYF
>NA|NA|TRBJ2-5|TRBV29-1
TGCAGCGTTGAAGGGACCCAAGAGACCCAGTACTTC
CSVEGTQETQYF
>NA|NA|TRBJ2-1|TRBV19
TGTGCCAGTAGTTCTCGATACAATGAGCAGTTCTTC
CASSSRYNEQFF
>TRBD1|once|TRBJ1-3|TRBV20-1
TGCAGTGCTAGTGAGGGGGCATATGGAAACACCATATATTTT
CSASEGAYGNTIYF
>NA|once|TRBJ1-1|TRBV30
TGTGCCTGGAGTACCAACAGGAACACTGAAGCTTTCTTT
CAWSTNRNTEAFF
>NA|NA|TRBJ1-3|TRBV12-3/TRBV12-4
TGTGCCAGCAGTCCAGACGGAGGACGGAACACCATATATTTT
CASSPDGGRNTIYF
>NA|NA|TRBJ1-2|TRBV27
TGTGCCAGCAGTTTTGTAGGTGGGGCTCGGCATGGCTACACCTTC
CASSFVGGARHGYTF
>TRBD1|NA|TRBJ2-6|TRBV19
TGTGCCAGTAGTGACAGGGAGCCTGGGGCCAACGTCCTGACTTTC
CASSDREPGANVLTF
>TRBD1|NA|TRBJ2-3|TRBV6-6
TGTGCCAGCAGCACCGATCAGGGGGCCGAGGCAGATACGCAGTATTTT
CASSTDQGAEADTQYF
>NA|NA|TRBJ2-1|TRBV30
TGTGCCTGGAGGGCGGCAGGGTCCTACAATGAGCAGTTCTTC
CAWRAAGSYNEQFF
>NA|NA|TRBJ2-2|TRBV30
TGTGCCTGGAGTTCGGTAATGAGCGGGGAGCTGTTTTTT
CAWSSVMSGELFF
>NA|NA|TRBJ2-7|TRBV30
TGTGCCTGGAGTGTGGCAGATTACTACGAGCAGTACTTC
CAWSVADYYEQYF
>NA|NA|TRBJ2-3|TRBV7-9
TGTGCCAGCAGCTTAGCGGGGCCCCCAGATACGCAGTATTTT
CASSLAGPPDTQYF
>NA|once|TRBJ1-1|TRBV29-1
TGCAGCGTTGAAAGAGTGAGGGACACTGAAGCTTTCTTT
CSVERVRDTEAFF
>NA|NA|TRBJ2-5|TRBV15
TGTGCCACCAGCAGCCTGGGAAGGGAGACCCAGTACTTC
CATSSLGRETQYF
>TRBD1|NA|TRBJ1-2|TRBV11-1
TGTGCCAGCAGCCCTAGGACAGGGGACTATGGCTACACCTTC
CASSPRTGDYGYTF
>NA|NA|TRBJ1-1|TRBV19
TGTGCCAGTAGTATGTACAGCTCCGGGAGCACTGAAGCTTTCTTT
CASSMYSSGSTEAFF
>NA|NA|TRBJ1-1|TRBV5-1
TGCGCCAGCAGCTTGAATCTTGGGGGGCAGGTCACTGAAGCTTTCTTT
CASSLNLGGQVTEAFF
>TRBD1|NA|TRBJ1-5|TRBV28
TGTGCCAGCAGTCTAACGGGACAGGGAGATCAGCCCCAGCATTTT
CASSLTGQGDQPQHF